Sequencing of this TCR beta chain was carried out in a study of blood T cell repertoires in COVID-19. Study background: Acute and convalescent COVID-19 samples came from the United States, Italy and Spain. T cells, B-cell-depleted T cells, or PBMCs provided the cDNA or gDNA that served as material.

The CDR3 is 17 residues long. CDR1 and CDR2 (germline): KGHDR, SFDVKD. V lost 4 bases and J 2 bases, leaving 18 bases between the germline ends. In the source study's methods: Reference gene primers were amplified, and this amplification served to estimate nucleated cell counts. The protocol was immunoSEQ multiplex PCR, while the TCRdb copy is restricted to in-frame clones and leaves out a portion. The DNA was the basis for D and trimming; V, J and clone size are from that table. Of about 170,000 clones listed, roughly 86% are singletons. Sample: peripheral blood. V usage is TRBV24-1 and J usage is TRBJ2-3; a possible D gene is TRBD2 (6 bases). The sequence was obtained from a man between 40 and 49 years old who had recovered from COVID-19. The CDR3, as DNA: TGTGCCACCAGTGACCCCCAGGGACTCGGGGACACAGATACGCAGTATTTT. Its translation: CATSDPQGLGDTDTQYF.